The rows below give T cell receptor beta chains drawn from one sample of a study of regulatory T cells in long-lasting Graves disease. Via MiXCR, TCRdb re-called the multiplex PCR reads, giving one row per CDR3 protein. The sample has under 450,000 distinct CDR3 sequences, about an eighth seen once. This same sample was also taken into another study, of T cells in Graves' hyperthyroidism and ophthalmopathy.

The sample was peripheral blood mononuclear cells (PBMCs), taken at new diagnosis, from a patient treated with antithyroid drugs. The origin of the receptors is a woman in her late teens or twenties with Graves disease. Each CDR3 is given with its conserved first and last residue. The D gene is left open where the match is weak. The size field is filled for only some rows; it gives once, few, many or a size class.

D	J	V	size	DNA	CDR3
TRBD1	TRBJ1-1	TRBV9	many	TGTGCCAGCAGCCCGGGGGACAGGGCTGAAGCTTTCTTT	CASSPGDRAEAFF
TRBD2	TRBJ2-3	TRBV4-2	few	TGTGCCAGCAGCCAAGGACTAGCGGGGGGGCCCGGCACAGATACGCAGTATTTT	CASSQGLAGGPGTDTQYF
TRBD1	TRBJ2-5	TRBV15	many	TGTGCCACCAGCACGGGCGGACAGGGGAGGGAGACCCAGTACTTC	CATSTGGQGRETQYF
TRBD1	TRBJ1-2	TRBV20-1	many	TGCAGTGCTAGAGAGTGGACAGGGGGTAATAGGGGCTACACCTTC	CSAREWTGGNRGYTF
.	TRBJ2-1	TRBV5-8	.	TGTGCCAGCAGCTTGGTAATCTCAGGGATCGGGCAGTTCTTC	CASSLVISGIGQFF
TRBD2	TRBJ2-2	TRBV7-6	many	TGTGCCAGCAGCCCTGGACTAGCGGGAGGGCCCCGGGAGCTGTTTTTT	CASSPGLAGGPRELFF
.	TRBJ1-2	TRBV2	many	TGTGCCAGCGCCGCAAGGGCCAGGGCGAACTATGGCTACACCTTC	CASAARARANYGYTF
TRBD1	TRBJ2-7	TRBV28	few	TGTGCCAGCAGTTTATGGACAGGGCGAGATCAAGAGCAGTACTTC	CASSLWTGRDQEQYF
.	TRBJ1-4	TRBV4-3	.	TGCGCCAGCAGCTTTATTCTTGGACTTCCTAATGAAAAACTGTTTTTT	CASSFILGLPNEKLFF
.	TRBJ1-1	TRBV20-1	few	TGCAGTGCGTCGCGGGGGGCGACGAACACTGAAGCTTTCTTT	CSASRGATNTEAFF
.	TRBJ1-4	TRBV7-9	many	TGTGCCAGCAGCTTAGGCCTCTTTGCGGGGCTTGAAAAACTGTTTTTT	CASSLGLFAGLEKLFF